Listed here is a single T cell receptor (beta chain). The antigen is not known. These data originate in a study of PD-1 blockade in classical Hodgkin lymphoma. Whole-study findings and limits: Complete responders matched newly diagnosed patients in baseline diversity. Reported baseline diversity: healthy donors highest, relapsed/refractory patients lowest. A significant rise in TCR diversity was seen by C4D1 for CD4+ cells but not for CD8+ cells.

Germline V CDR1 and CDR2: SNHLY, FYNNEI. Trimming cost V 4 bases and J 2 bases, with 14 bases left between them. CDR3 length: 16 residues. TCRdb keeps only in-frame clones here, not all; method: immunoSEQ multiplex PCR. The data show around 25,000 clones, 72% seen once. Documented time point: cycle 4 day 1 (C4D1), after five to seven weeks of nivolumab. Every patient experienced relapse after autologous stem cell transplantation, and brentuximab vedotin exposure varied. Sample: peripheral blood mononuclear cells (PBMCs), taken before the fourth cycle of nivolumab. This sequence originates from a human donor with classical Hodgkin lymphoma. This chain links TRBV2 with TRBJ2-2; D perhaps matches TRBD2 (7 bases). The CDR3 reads CASSVSGGLNTGELFF. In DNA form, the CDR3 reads TGTGCCAGCAGTGTATCGGGGGGCCTAAACACCGGGGAGCTGTTTTTT.